This T cell receptor (beta chain) was sequenced for a study of T cells in Graves' hyperthyroidism and ophthalmopathy. Germline V gene sequence: CDR1 GTSNPN, CDR2 SVGIG (reference sequence). The ends were cut back, 0 bases at V and 6 bases at J, with 9 bases in the middle. This CDR3 region has 13 residues. Researchers took RNA transcripts and amplified the TCR beta CDR3 regions from them. TCR CDR3 underwent first-round RT-PCR with the HTBI primer set. Using its own MiXCR run on the multiplex PCR reads, TCRdb lists one record per CDR3 protein. The sample includes 300,000 to 500,000 distinct CDR3 sequences, 11% to 15% seen only once; the top ten take 25% to 30%.

This TCR was sampled from a man aged 45-65 years with Graves' ophthalmopathy. Sequenced sample: blood. The chain combines TRBV30 with TRBJ1-5; TRBD1 is a possible D gene (5 bases). The CDR3 spells CAWSVRRAQPQHF. The CDR3 DNA reads TGTGCCTGGAGTGTGCGCAGGGCTCAGCCCCAGCATTTT.